This T cell receptor (beta chain) was found in a study of blood T cells in healthy people across ages (dated by TCRdb to about 2015). Study-level background: In model experiments, template switching captured roughly one uniquely barcoded TCR beta cDNA molecule for every two T cells. The study measured age-related changes in TCR beta repertoire diversity using deep sequencing normalized with unique cDNA molecular identifiers. The donors were split into four age groups: young (average 16 years), middle-aged (roughly 39), aged (approximately 60) and long-lived (under 90). To avoid experimental bias, donors of different ages were randomly spread across the sequencing lanes. Two additional independent replicas of 1 million unique cDNA reads from the same blood draw were analyzed for two donors (one aged 18 to 30 and one aged 80 or older). The research as a whole found: Conclusive comparison of naive and antigen-experienced compartments was prevented by the profiling of bulk unsorted PBMCs. Compared with the aged group, the long-lived group had more naive CD4+ T cells, fewer expanded clones and increased TCR diversity, suggesting age selection. A strong correlation was found between observed TCR beta diversity and the percentage of naive T cells measured by flow cytometry. The CMV infection status of donors was not known, potentially confounding age-related changes in expanded clonotypes. Estimates of total diversity from one million sequenced T cells were regarded as lower bounds and underestimates. As age increased, observed TCR beta diversity per million T cells dropped in a roughly linear way, and a significant reduction was already evident by age around 41.

The library was made by 5' RACE. Sequencing used an Illumina HiSeq 2500. A second PCR of about 6 to 12 cycles was run with a J-beta primer mix and a sample-barcoded 5' primer. A unique molecular identifier was introduced onto each TCR beta cDNA molecule by a template-switch 5' adaptor carrying 12 random nucleotides. Each sample yielded at least 2.5 million CDR3-containing paired-end reads. The Mint cDNA synthesis kit, primed by a TRBC-specific oligonucleotide, was used to synthesize first-strand cDNA from all RNA. After uracil-DNA glycosylase treatment, a first 18-cycle PCR used universal primers M1SS and BC2_uni_R on all cDNA. Per the authors' processing: For normalization, 1 million high-quality reads were randomly selected from each sample, with every read carrying a distinct molecular identifier. Reads sharing molecular identifiers were discarded rather than binned into consensus sequences. MiTCR, set to a Q25 quality threshold and the strictest error-elimination algorithm, was used for CDR3 identification, clonotype clustering and error correction. A nonparametric unseen species model with Euler transformation was used to estimate lower-bound total TCR beta diversity. The raw public data were reprocessed by TCRdb itself: fastp quality trimming at Q25, MiXCR clonotype calling, in-frame beta chains only. Rows are unified per CDR3 protein, each entry keeping the most common DNA and genes. The V and J calls and clone size are TCRdb's, not the authors'. The sample table holds about 690,000 distinct CDR3 sequences, of which roughly 41% were seen once. The top ten clonotypes cover about 32% of the sample.

Systemically healthy Caucasian individuals from Russia, over 30 in total and aged roughly 6 to 90 years, were included as donors. About 10 milliliters of peripheral blood were collected from each donor into EDTA-treated Vacutainer tubes. PBMCs were isolated by Ficoll-Paque density-gradient centrifugation, with at least 7 million obtained per sample. Total RNA, at least 6 micrograms per sample, was extracted from PBMCs with Trizol reagent. For every donor, an aliquot of PBMCs went through flow cytometry to measure the percentages of naive CD45RAhigh/CD27high T cells. Comments on this clonotype: What this receptor recognizes is not known. No much larger clone is present one base from it, and per-base qualities are unavailable.

The TCR sequence derives from an elderly man in good health. Sample: blood.

The CDR3 has the sequence CSVEMKGYEQYF. The nucleotide sequence is TGCAGCGTTGAAATGAAAGGATACGAGCAGTACTTC. The chain is encoded by TRBV29-1 joined to TRBJ2-7; no confident D gene assignment can be made. The germline V gene yields SQVTM for CDR1 and ANQGSEA for CDR2. Inclusive of the bounding cysteine and phenylalanine, the CDR3 is 12 residues long. Only CDR3 DNA is held: 36 bases, read in frame from base 1. V is cut by 2 bases and J by 4 bases, and the space between the germline ends is 9 bases.